This T cell receptor (beta chain) was observed in a study of blood T cells in healthy people across ages. CDR3 size: 16 residues. J gave up 7 bases and V 6 bases, and 10 bases lay outside the gene matches. At least 5.5 micrograms of total RNA were extracted per sample. Combining a sample-barcoded 5' primer with a J-beta primer mix, a second PCR ran for roughly 6 to 11 cycles. A template-switch adaptor with 12 random nucleotides tagged each cDNA molecule. Sequencing recovered at least 3 million CDR3-containing paired-end reads from each sample. Each CDR3 protein gets one entry after TCRdb re-called the 5' RACE reads with MiXCR. The table has about 1.5 million distinct CDR3 sequences, 42% seen once. This clonotype showed up just a few times.

The rearrangement links TRBV12-3 or TRBV12-4 to TRBJ2-1; 12 nucleotides align to TRBD2. The TCR was taken from a woman younger than 35 in good health. Sequenced input: blood. The CDR3 region is CASSRWASGGGNEQFF. CDR3 DNA: TGTGCCAGCAGCCGTTGGGCTAGCGGGGGGGGGAATGAGCAGTTCTTC.